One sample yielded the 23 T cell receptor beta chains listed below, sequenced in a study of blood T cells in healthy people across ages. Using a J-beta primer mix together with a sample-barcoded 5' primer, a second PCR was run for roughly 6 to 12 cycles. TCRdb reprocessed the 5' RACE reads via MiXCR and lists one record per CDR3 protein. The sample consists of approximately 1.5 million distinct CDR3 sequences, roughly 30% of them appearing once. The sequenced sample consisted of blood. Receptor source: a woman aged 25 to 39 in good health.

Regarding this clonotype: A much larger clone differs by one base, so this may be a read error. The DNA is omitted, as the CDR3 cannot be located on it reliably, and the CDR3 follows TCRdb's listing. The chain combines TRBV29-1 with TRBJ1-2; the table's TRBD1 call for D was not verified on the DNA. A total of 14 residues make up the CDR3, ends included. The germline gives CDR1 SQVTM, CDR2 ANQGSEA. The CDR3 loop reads CSVGTGITNYGHTF.

The CDR3 spells CASSPRVVADYNEQFF. Here the CDR3 DNA reads TGTGCCAGCAGCCCAAGGGTGGTAGCGGACTACAATGAGCAGTTCTTC. J is TRBJ2-1 and V is TRBV7-9; TRBD2 is a possible D gene (6 bases). Per germline, CDR1 SEHNR and CDR2 FQNEAQ (reference sequence). V shed 5 bases and J shed 3 bases, with 17 bases lying between them. The CDR3 totals 16 residues.

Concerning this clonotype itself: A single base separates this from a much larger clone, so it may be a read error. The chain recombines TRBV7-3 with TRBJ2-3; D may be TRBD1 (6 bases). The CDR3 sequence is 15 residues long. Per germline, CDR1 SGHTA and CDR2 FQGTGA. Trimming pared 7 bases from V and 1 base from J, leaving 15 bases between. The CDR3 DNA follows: TGTGCCAGCAACTACAGGGCTTTTGGCACAGATACGCAGTATTTT. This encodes CASNYRAFGTDTQYF.

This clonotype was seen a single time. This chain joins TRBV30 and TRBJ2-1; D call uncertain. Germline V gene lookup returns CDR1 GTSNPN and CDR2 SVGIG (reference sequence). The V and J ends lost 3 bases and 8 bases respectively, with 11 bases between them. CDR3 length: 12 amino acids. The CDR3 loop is CAWSDSFYEQFF. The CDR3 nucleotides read TGTGCCTGGAGCGACTCTTTTTATGAGCAGTTCTTC.

The chain's CDR3 is CSARTSGVHNYNEQFF. CDR3 in DNA: TGCAGTGCTAGGACTAGCGGGGTCCATAATTACAATGAGCAGTTCTTC. This rearrangement joins TRBV20-1 to TRBJ2-1; 11 bases are shared with TRBD2. The CDR3 runs to 16 residues. Germline V gene sequence: CDR1 DFQATT, CDR2 SNEGSKA (reference sequence). Trimming cost V 3 bases and J 4 bases; bases outside gene matches: 8.

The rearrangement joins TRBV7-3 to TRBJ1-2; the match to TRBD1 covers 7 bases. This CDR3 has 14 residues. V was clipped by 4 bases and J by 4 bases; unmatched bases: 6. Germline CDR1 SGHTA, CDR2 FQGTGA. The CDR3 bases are TGTGCCAGCAGCTCAACGACAGGGAGCTATGGCTACACCTTC. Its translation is CASSSTTGSYGYTF.

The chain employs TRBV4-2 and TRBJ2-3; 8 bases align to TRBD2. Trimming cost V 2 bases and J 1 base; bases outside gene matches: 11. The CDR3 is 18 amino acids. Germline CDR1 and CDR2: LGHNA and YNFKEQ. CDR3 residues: CASSQPEGGLGGTDTQYF. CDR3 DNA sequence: TGTGCCAGCAGCCAACCCGAAGGGGGACTAGGGGGCACAGATACGCAGTATTTT.

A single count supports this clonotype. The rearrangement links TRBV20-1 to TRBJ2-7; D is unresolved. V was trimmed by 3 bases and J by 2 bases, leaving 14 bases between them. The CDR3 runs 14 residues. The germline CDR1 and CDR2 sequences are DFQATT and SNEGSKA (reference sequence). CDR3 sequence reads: CSASRRKGPYEQYF. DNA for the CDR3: TGCAGTGCTAGTAGGCGGAAAGGTCCCTACGAGCAGTACTTC.

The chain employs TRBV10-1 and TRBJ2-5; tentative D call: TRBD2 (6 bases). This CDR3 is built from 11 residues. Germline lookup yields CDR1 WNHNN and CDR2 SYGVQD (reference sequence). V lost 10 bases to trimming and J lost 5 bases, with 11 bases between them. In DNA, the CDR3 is TGCGCCACCAAGGAGGGGGAGACCCAGTACTTC. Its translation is CATKEGETQYF.

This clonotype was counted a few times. The CDR3 nucleotides are TGTGCCAGCATTTCTATAGCGGGGGTCAAAGAGACCCAGTACTTC. Amino acids: CASISIAGVKETQYF. This sequence joins TRBV25-1 and TRBJ2-5, with 9 bases fitting TRBD2. This CDR3 has 15 amino acids. V lost 7 bases to trimming and J lost 3 bases; unmatched junction nucleotides: 9. The V gene's germline CDR1 is MGHDK and CDR2 SYGVNS.

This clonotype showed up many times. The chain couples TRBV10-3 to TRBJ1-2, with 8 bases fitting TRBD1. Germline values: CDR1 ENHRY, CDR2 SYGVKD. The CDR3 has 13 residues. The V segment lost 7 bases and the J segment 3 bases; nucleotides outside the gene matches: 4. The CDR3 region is CAITTGQDYGYTF. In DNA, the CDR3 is TGTGCCATCACCACGGGACAGGACTATGGCTACACCTTC.

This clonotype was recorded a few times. CDR3 region: CSARQGHTVGGYTF. CDR3 bases: TGCAGTGCCCGGCAGGGCCATACCGTTGGGGGCTACACCTTC. The V gene is TRBV20-1, the J gene TRBJ1-2; a weak D match, TRBD1 (5 bases). CDR3 length: 14 residues. Germline V gene lookup returns CDR1 DFQATT and CDR2 SNEGSKA (reference sequence). Trimming removed 6 bases at V and 8 bases at J, with 22 bases between.

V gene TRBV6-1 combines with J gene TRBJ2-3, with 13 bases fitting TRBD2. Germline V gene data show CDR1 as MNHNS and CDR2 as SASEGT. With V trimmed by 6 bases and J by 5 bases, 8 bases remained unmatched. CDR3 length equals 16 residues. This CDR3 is CASSLTSGGARDTQYF. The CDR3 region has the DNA TGTGCCAGCAGCCTCACTAGCGGGGGGGCGAGAGATACGCAGTATTTT.

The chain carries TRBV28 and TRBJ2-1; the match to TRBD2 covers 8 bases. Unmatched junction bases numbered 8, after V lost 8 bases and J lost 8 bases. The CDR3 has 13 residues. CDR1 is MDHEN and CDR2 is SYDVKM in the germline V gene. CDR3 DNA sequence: TGTGCCAGCTCTATACGGGGGGGTGATGAGCAGTTCTTC. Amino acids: CASSIRGGDEQFF.

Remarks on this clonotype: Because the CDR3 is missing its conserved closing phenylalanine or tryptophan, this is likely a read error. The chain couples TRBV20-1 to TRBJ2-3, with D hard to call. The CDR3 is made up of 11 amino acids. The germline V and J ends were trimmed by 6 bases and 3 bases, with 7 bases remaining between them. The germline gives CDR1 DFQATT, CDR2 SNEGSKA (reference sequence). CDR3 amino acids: CSATRTDTQYL. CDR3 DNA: TGCAGTGCGACCCGGACAGATACGCAGTATCTT.

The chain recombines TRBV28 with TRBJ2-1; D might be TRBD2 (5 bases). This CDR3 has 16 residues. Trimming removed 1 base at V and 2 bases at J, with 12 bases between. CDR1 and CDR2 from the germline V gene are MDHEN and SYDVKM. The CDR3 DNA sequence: TGTGCCAGCAGTTTATTCGTCCTAGCAGCCTACAATGAGCAGTTCTTC. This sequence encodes CASSLFVLAAYNEQFF.

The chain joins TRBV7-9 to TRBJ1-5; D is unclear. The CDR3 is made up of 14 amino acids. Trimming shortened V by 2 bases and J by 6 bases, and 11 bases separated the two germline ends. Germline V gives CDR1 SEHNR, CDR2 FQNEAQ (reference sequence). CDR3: CASSLSTSAQPQHF. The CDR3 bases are TGTGCCAGCAGCTTAAGTACAAGTGCTCAGCCCCAGCATTTT.

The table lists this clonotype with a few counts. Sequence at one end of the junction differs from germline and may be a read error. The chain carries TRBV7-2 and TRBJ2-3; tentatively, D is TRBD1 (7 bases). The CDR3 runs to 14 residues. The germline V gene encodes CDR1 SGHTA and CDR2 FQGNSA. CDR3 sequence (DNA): TGTGCCAGCGTCGCGGGGTGGGGGACAGATATGCAGTATTTT. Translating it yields CASVAGWGTDMQYF.

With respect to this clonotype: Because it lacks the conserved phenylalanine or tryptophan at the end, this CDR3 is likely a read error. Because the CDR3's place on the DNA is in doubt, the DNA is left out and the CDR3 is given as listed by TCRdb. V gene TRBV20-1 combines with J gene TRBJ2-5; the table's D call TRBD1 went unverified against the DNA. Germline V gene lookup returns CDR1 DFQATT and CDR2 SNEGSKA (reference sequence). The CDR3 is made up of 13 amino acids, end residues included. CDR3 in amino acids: CSATLQGGYTFGS.

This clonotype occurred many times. The CDR3 loop is CSAIPPASGRVEQYF. CDR3 nucleotide sequence: TGCAGTGCTATTCCACCGGCTAGCGGGAGGGTTGAGCAGTACTTC. The chain combines TRBV20-1 with TRBJ2-7, with 12 nucleotides matching TRBD2. CDR1 and CDR2 (germline): DFQATT, SNEGSKA (reference sequence). With V trimmed by 4 bases and J by 7 bases, 11 bases remained unmatched. This CDR3 has 15 residues.

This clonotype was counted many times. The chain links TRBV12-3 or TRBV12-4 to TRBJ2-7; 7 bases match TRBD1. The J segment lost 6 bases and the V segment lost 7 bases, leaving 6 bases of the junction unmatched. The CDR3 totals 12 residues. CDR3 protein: CASTRTGLEQYF. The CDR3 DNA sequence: TGTGCCAGCACCCGGACAGGTCTCGAGCAGTACTTC.

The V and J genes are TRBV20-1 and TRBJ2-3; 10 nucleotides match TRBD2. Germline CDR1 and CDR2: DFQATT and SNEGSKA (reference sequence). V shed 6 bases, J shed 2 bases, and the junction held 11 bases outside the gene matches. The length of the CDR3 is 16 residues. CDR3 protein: CSADGRGTSDTDTQYF. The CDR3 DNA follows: TGCAGTGCAGATGGCAGAGGGACTAGCGACACAGATACGCAGTATTTT.

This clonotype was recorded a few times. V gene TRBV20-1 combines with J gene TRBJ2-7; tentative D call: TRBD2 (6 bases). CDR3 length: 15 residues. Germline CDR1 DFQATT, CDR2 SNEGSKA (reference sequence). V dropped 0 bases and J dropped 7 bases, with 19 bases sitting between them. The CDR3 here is CSARDLGGRTTEQYF. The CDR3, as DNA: TGCAGTGCTAGAGATCTAGGCGGCAGGACTACGGAGCAGTACTTC.